This T cell receptor beta chain was found in a study of T-cell memory formation after mild COVID-19. General study points: Clones which contracted sat mainly in CM and EM if CD4+, and in EMRA if CD8+. Cross-reactive memory seemingly joined, as some responding clones were found in pre-infection memory.

This clonotype has only a few counts. Its target is not known. MiXCR, run by TCRdb on the 5' RACE reads, gives a single entry per CDR3 protein. The sample contains about 200,000 distinct CDR3 sequences, 9.5% of which appear only once. V was pared by 0 bases and J by 5 bases, with 2 bases of the junction left unmatched. Germline assignment: CDR1 SGHRS and CDR2 YFSETQ. The CDR3 is 16 amino acids. Sequenced input: PBMCs or a T cell subset sorted from them (not recorded which). The chain carries TRBV5-1 and TRBJ2-1; 13 positions agree with TRBD2. The sequence came from a man younger than 35 who had mild COVID-19 (a few samples of this study predate the infection). Cell type and time point are not known. The CDR3 here is CASSLVLAGGNNEQFF. CDR3 in DNA: TGCGCCAGCAGCTTGGTACTAGCGGGGGGGAACAATGAGCAGTTCTTC.